These 27 T cell receptor beta chains were all obtained from the same sample, sequenced in a study of Graves' ophthalmopathy and Graves' hyperthyroidism. The authors amplified TCR beta CDR3 regions from RNA transcripts. RT-PCR in the first round used HTBI primers; a second-round multiplex PCR followed. TCRdb used MiXCR to reprocess the multiplex PCR reads, holding one entry per CDR3 protein. The data show 500,000 to 700,000 distinct CDR3 sequences, about two fifths seen once. The sequenced sample consisted of peripheral blood or thyroid tissue (not recorded which). The receptor set was obtained from an adult man with Graves' hyperthyroidism.

The rearrangement links TRBV9 to TRBJ2-2, with no clear D. The V and J ends lost 0 bases and 7 bases respectively, with 4 bases between them. Germline V gives CDR1 SGDLS, CDR2 YYNGEE. This CDR3 region has 12 residues. CDR3 DNA: TGTGCCAGCAGCGTAGTGGTCGGGGAGCTGTTTTTT. Protein product: CASSVVVGELFF.

This clonotype has just a few counts. The J gene is TRBJ1-1, the V gene TRBV10-3, with no clear D. Germline V lookup: CDR1 ENHRY, CDR2 SYGVKD. The CDR3 extends over 12 amino acids. V lost 6 bases and J 1 base, leaving 6 bases between the germline ends. CDR3 sequence (DNA): TGTGCCATCAGAAGTTCGAACACTGAAGCTTTCTTT. It is translated as CAIRSSNTEAFF.

This sequence joins TRBV7-8 and TRBJ2-1; 9 bases align to TRBD2. Germline CDR1 SGHVS, CDR2 FQNEAQ. The CDR3 length is 13 residues. J lost 6 bases, V lost 6 bases, and 3 bases had no gene match. The DNA of the CDR3 is TGTGCCAGCAGACTGACTAGCGGCAATGAGCAGTTCTTC. It specifies CASRLTSGNEQFF.

This clonotype has at least ten counts. The rearrangement uses TRBV2 and TRBJ1-5, with 8 nucleotides matching TRBD1. Per germline, CDR1 SNHLY and CDR2 FYNNEI. This CDR3 is 15 amino acids long. V gave up 6 bases and J gave up 5 bases; unmatched junction bases: 9. The CDR3 nucleotides read TGTGCCAGCAGCGCGACAGGGGCAGTGGATCAGCCCCAGCATTTT. It translates to CASSATGAVDQPQHF.

This chain links TRBV7-2 with TRBJ2-3; 7 nucleotides line up with TRBD1. Per the germline V gene, CDR1 is SGHTA and CDR2 is FQGNSA. The CDR3 consists of 14 residues. The V and J ends lost 7 bases and 2 bases, in that order; junction bases with no gene match: 6. The CDR3 bases are TGTGCCAGCATCATCGGACAGGACACAGATACGCAGTATTTT. It codes for CASIIGQDTDTQYF.

This clonotype was counted ten times or more. This chain uses TRBV24-1 with TRBJ1-1; D perhaps matches TRBD1 (6 bases). Germline CDR1 and CDR2: KGHDR and SFDVKD. V was clipped by 2 bases and J by 1 base, with 10 bases between them. This CDR3 contains 15 residues. CDR3 region: CATSDSSRGNTEAFF. The CDR3 DNA reads as TGTGCCACCAGTGATTCAAGCAGGGGGAACACTGAAGCTTTCTTT.

J is TRBJ2-7 and V is TRBV29-1; possible D gene TRBD2, 5 bases. Trimming removed 8 bases from V and 0 bases from J, with 11 bases in between. This CDR3 is 12 amino acids long. CDR1 and CDR2 from the germline V gene are SQVTM and ANQGSEA. For the CDR3, the DNA is TGCAGCTTAGCGTCCCTCTCCTACGAGCAGTACTTC. Translation: CSLASLSYEQYF.

V is TRBV20-1 and J is TRBJ2-5, with 8 bases aligning to TRBD2. Germline V CDR1 and CDR2: DFQATT, SNEGSKA (reference sequence). The CDR3 runs 14 residues. Trimming took 3 bases from V and 3 from J; bases not matched to a gene: 6. DNA for the CDR3: TGCAGTGCTAGCGGGAGGGCAGAAGAAGAGACCCAGTACTTC. Translation gives CSASGRAEEETQYF.

Regarding this clonotype: Since a much larger clone is just one base distant, this may be a read error. The genes are TRBV7-9 and TRBJ1-6, with TRBD1 as a possible D gene (6 bases). This CDR3 spans 15 amino acids. Per germline, CDR1 SEHNR and CDR2 FQNEAQ (reference sequence). V was cut by 7 bases and J by 0 bases, with 10 bases left in between. The CDR3 coding sequence is TGTGCCAGCACCCAAGGGGGCTCCTATAATTCACCCCTCCACTTT. This translates into CASTQGGSYNSPLHF.

This clonotype was recorded a few times. V and J are TRBV7-9 and TRBJ1-2; D is unclear. This CDR3 region has 14 residues. Germline-derived CDR1 and CDR2 are SEHNR and FQNEAQ (reference sequence). V was shortened by 1 base and J by 3 bases, with 9 bases between the two germline ends. CDR3 protein: CASSLGYGDYGYTF. The CDR3 nucleotides are TGTGCCAGCAGCTTAGGGTACGGCGACTATGGCTACACCTTC.

This clonotype was counted at least ten times. The rearrangement links TRBV5-1 to TRBJ1-6; 8 nucleotides agree with TRBD1. Germline V gene lookup returns CDR1 SGHRS and CDR2 YFSETQ. Unmatched junction bases numbered 8, after V lost 2 bases and J lost 7 bases. The CDR3 consists of 16 residues. The CDR3 region is CASSLTTGAGNSPLHF. Here the CDR3 DNA reads TGCGCCAGCAGCTTAACGACAGGGGCAGGGAATTCACCCCTCCACTTT.

The chain employs TRBV15 and TRBJ1-5, with a weak D call TRBD1 (5 bases). The CDR3 has 15 residues. Germline V gives CDR1 LNHNV, CDR2 YYDKDF (reference sequence). Trimming removed 3 bases at V and 6 bases at J, with 15 bases between. The CDR3 DNA reads as TGTGCCACCAGCAGGGAGGGAGGGGACGGTCAGCCCCAGCATTTT. Translating it yields CATSREGGDGQPQHF.

In its sample, this clonotype was seen many times. The chain employs TRBV6-6 and TRBJ1-2; D is uncertain. The CDR3 has 15 residues. The V end was cut by 4 bases, the J end by 3 bases, with 15 bases between. Per germline, CDR1 MNHNY and CDR2 SVGAGI (reference sequence). CDR3 protein: CASSFAGGPDYGYTF. The CDR3 DNA reads TGTGCCAGCAGTTTCGCGGGAGGGCCGGACTATGGCTACACCTTC.

Concerning this clonotype itself: The DNA is omitted, as the CDR3 cannot be located on it reliably, and the CDR3 follows TCRdb's listing. V and J are TRBV7-9 and TRBJ2-2; the D segment call TRBD1 is taken from the table without a DNA check. CDR1 and CDR2 from the germline V gene are SEHNR and FQNEAQ (reference sequence). The CDR3 has 24 residues if both end residues are counted. The CDR3 spells CASSFRDRGDYEQYFGPGTGELFF.

The chain employs TRBV10-3 and TRBJ2-1; D ambiguous. Germline CDR1 is ENHRY and CDR2 is SYGVKD. The CDR3 consists of 15 residues. Deletions cut 3 bases from V and 3 bases from J, with 12 bases between. The CDR3 region is CAISEGQAYYNEQFF. As DNA, the CDR3 is TGTGCCATCAGTGAAGGGCAGGCTTACTACAATGAGCAGTTCTTC.

This rearrangement joins TRBV7-9 to TRBJ2-3, with 7 bases lining up with TRBD1. V was pared by 2 bases and J by 5 bases, with 4 bases of the junction left unmatched. Germline lookup yields CDR1 SEHNR and CDR2 FQNEAQ (reference sequence). CDR3 length: 14 residues. CDR3 in amino acids: CASSLFTGEDTQYF. The CDR3 region has the DNA TGTGCCAGCAGCTTATTTACAGGGGAAGATACGCAGTATTTT.

The chain couples TRBV2 to TRBJ1-2; 9 positions match TRBD1. CDR1 SNHLY and CDR2 FYNNEI come from the germline V gene. Unmatched junction bases numbered 8, after V lost 6 bases and J lost 3 bases. The CDR3 sequence is 15 residues long. The CDR3 DNA reads as TGTGCCAGCAGCATACCGGGACAGGGCTACTATGGCTACACCTTC. Its translation: CASSIPGQGYYGYTF.

The chain joins TRBV20-1 to TRBJ1-2, with D possibly matching TRBD1 (5 bases). Per the germline V gene, CDR1 is DFQATT and CDR2 is SNEGSKA (reference sequence). The CDR3 loop spans 13 amino acids. With 3 bases removed from V and 4 bases from J, the gap between germline ends came to 12 bases. CDR3 loop: CSARGQGGYGYTF. The CDR3 DNA follows: TGCAGTGCTAGGGGGCAGGGAGGCTATGGCTACACCTTC.

Note on this clonotype: This may be a read error: a much more frequent sequence differs by one nucleotide. The chain combines TRBV7-8 with TRBJ2-7; 10 nucleotides line up with TRBD1. Trimming removed 6 bases from V and 11 bases from J; junction bases left unmatched: 7. The germline V gene encodes CDR1 SGHVS and CDR2 FQNEAQ. The CDR3 contains 12 residues. The CDR3 reads CASSRTGGGEYF. DNA of the CDR3: TGTGCCAGCAGTCGGACAGGGGGTGGGGAGTACTTC.

This chain connects TRBV30 to TRBJ1-5; maybe TRBD1 (6 bases). The germline V gene has CDR1 GTSNPN and CDR2 SVGIG (reference sequence). V was clipped by 3 bases and J by 3 bases, with 9 bases between them. This CDR3 has 13 amino acids. The chain's CDR3 is CAWRGGDNQPQHF. CDR3 DNA: TGTGCCTGGAGAGGGGGGGACAATCAGCCCCAGCATTTT.

This rearrangement joins TRBV12-3 or TRBV12-4 to TRBJ1-4, with 8 bases lining up with TRBD1. The CDR3 length is 12 residues. J gave up 10 bases and V 7 bases, and 5 bases lay outside the gene matches. The CDR3 DNA follows: TGTGCCAGCACCTGGGGGACAGGAAAACTGTTTTTT. It codes for CASTWGTGKLFF.

This clonotype was counted many times. V and J are TRBV6-1 and TRBJ1-2; the D gene is possibly TRBD1 (6 bases). The length of the CDR3 is 11 residues. Trimming left V 4 bases short and J 13 bases short, with 13 bases between. The V gene's germline CDR1 is MNHNS and CDR2 SASEGT. DNA for the CDR3: TGTGCCAGCAGTGCCCCACAGGGATTCACCTTC. Translation gives CASSAPQGFTF.

This clonotype appeared many times. The chain employs TRBV24-1 and TRBJ1-4; TRBD1 aligns across 9 bases. Germline lookup yields CDR1 KGHDR and CDR2 SFDVKD. Losses at the gene ends were 3 bases for V and 8 bases for J; bases not matched to a gene: 6. CDR3 size: 15 residues. CDR3 nucleotides: TGTGCCACCAGTGATCCGGGGACAGGGATAGAAAAACTGTTTTTT. Its protein is CATSDPGTGIEKLFF.

The chain couples TRBV10-3 to TRBJ2-7; 7 positions match TRBD1. The germline V gene encodes CDR1 ENHRY and CDR2 SYGVKD. The CDR3 is made up of 14 amino acids. The J segment lost 0 bases and the V segment lost 2 bases, leaving 1 base of the junction unmatched. Written as DNA, the CDR3 is TGTGCCATCAGTGAGGACAGGGCCTCCTACGAGCAGTACTTC. Its translation: CAISEDRASYEQYF.

This clonotype occurred many times. The chain recombines TRBV10-3 with TRBJ2-5; D uncertain. The CDR3 totals 12 residues. Germline CDR1 ENHRY, CDR2 SYGVKD. V dropped 2 bases and J dropped 3 bases, with 4 bases sitting between them. The CDR3 here is CAISEPEETQYF. DNA of the CDR3: TGTGCCATCAGTGAGCCCGAAGAGACCCAGTACTTC.

This clonotype came up many times. The chain couples TRBV2 to TRBJ2-5; D is ambiguous. The germline gives CDR1 SNHLY, CDR2 FYNNEI. Between the trimmed V and J ends, which lost 4 bases and 3 bases, there was a span of 9 bases. CDR3 length: 13 residues. CDR3 DNA sequence: TGTGCCAGCAGTGGTATCGTGGAAGAGACCCAGTACTTC. Translated, it gives CASSGIVEETQYF. The whole variable domain, remainder taken from reference TRBV2 and TRBJ2-5, is EPEVTQTPSHQVTQMGQEVILRCVPISNHLYFYWYRQILGQKVEFLVSFYNNEISEKSEIFDDQFSVERPDGSNFTLKIRSTKLEDSAMYFCASSGIVEETQYFGPGTRLLVL.

V is TRBV10-3 and J is TRBJ2-1, with D unclear. The CDR3 totals 15 residues. The germline V gene has CDR1 ENHRY and CDR2 SYGVKD. The germline V and J ends were trimmed by 3 bases and 0 bases, with 9 bases remaining between them. The CDR3 bases are TGTGCCATCAGTGAAGCGTTGAGCTCCTACAATGAGCAGTTCTTC. It is translated as CAISEALSSYNEQFF.